The 20 T cell receptor beta chains below were found in one sample sequenced in a study of OX40 agonist ivuxolimab in advanced cancers. Data came from immunoSEQ multiplex PCR; TCRdb stores just in-frame clones and leaves some out. The profile shows 65,000 to 90,000 clones, 85% to 90% of them singletons. The sample in question was CD4+ or CD8+ T cells sorted from blood, obtained in a trial of the OX40 agonist ivuxolimab. The receptors derive from an adult with an advanced solid tumor such as melanoma, head and neck, liver or kidney cancer.

The chain links TRBV27 to TRBJ1-2, with TRBD1 as a possible D gene (6 bases). Germline assignment: CDR1 MNHEY and CDR2 SMNVEV (reference sequence). V lost 6 bases, J lost 3 bases, and 11 bases lay in between. This CDR3 has 13 amino acids. CDR3 amino acids: CASSTGFHYGYTF. CDR3 bases: TGTGCCAGCAGCACAGGGTTTCACTATGGCTACACCTTC.

This chain connects TRBV18 to TRBJ1-4, with D perhaps TRBD1 (5 bases). Trimming removed 5 bases at V and 4 bases at J, with 14 bases between. Per the germline V gene, CDR1 is KGHSH and CDR2 is LQKENI. This CDR3 is 15 amino acids long. The CDR3 nucleotides read TGTGCCAGCTCAGAGACGACAGCCCATAATGAAAAACTGTTTTTT. Encoded protein: CASSETTAHNEKLFF.

This clone was detected once. This sequence joins TRBV10-3 and TRBJ1-1; the D gene is possibly TRBD1 (6 bases). This CDR3 is 13 amino acids long. Trimming took 7 bases from V and 7 from J, leaving 16 bases between them. Germline V gene data show CDR1 as ENHRY and CDR2 as SYGVKD. This CDR3 reads CAITLDSVNEAFF. DNA of the CDR3: TGTGCCATCACCCTGGACAGTGTAAATGAAGCTTTCTTT.

This chain joins TRBV27 and TRBJ2-7; D is unclear. There are 14 residues in the CDR3. Germline V gene data show CDR1 as MNHEY and CDR2 as SMNVEV (reference sequence). V lost 5 bases to trimming and J lost 4 bases, with 15 bases between them. DNA of the CDR3: TGTGCCAGCAGTCCGAAACCGACCCTTTACGAGCAGTACTTC. Protein sequence: CASSPKPTLYEQYF.

The chain carries TRBV9 and TRBJ1-3, with D possibly being TRBD1 (6 bases). This CDR3 has 19 amino acids. Germline-derived CDR1 and CDR2 are SGDLS and YYNGEE. Trimming left V 3 bases short and J 0 bases short, with 22 bases between. The CDR3 coding sequence is TGTGCCAGCAGCGATTCTATCGAACAGACAGGAGGCTCTGGAAACACCATATATTTT. Protein sequence: CASSDSIEQTGGSGNTIYF. Together with reference TRBV9 and TRBJ1-3, the CDR3 gives the full variable domain: DSGVTQTPKHLITATGQRVTLRCSPRSGDLSVYWYQQSLDQGLQFLIQYYNGEERAKGNILERFSAQQFPDLHSELNLSSLELGDSALYFCASSDSIEQTGGSGNTIYFGEGSWLTVV.

The rearrangement uses TRBV4-2 and TRBJ2-1; the D gene is possibly TRBD2 (5 bases). This CDR3 is built from 15 residues. Deletions cut 5 bases from V and 4 bases from J, with 15 bases between. From germline, CDR1 is LGHNA and CDR2 YNFKEQ. In nucleotides, the CDR3 is TGTGCCAGCAGCTCCGGGTGGGAGACTTACAATGAGCAGTTCTTC. Translating it yields CASSSGWETYNEQFF.

The V gene is TRBV6-1, the J gene TRBJ1-5; D possibly corresponds to TRBD1 (5 bases). CDR1 is MNHNS, CDR2 SASEGT, per germline. Trimming removed 3 bases from V and 6 bases from J, with 12 bases in between. The CDR3 runs to 14 residues. The CDR3 nucleotides read TGTGCCAGCAGTGAGGGGCGGTGGGTTCAGCCCCAGCATTTT. Its protein product is CASSEGRWVQPQHF.

The rearrangement uses TRBV2 and TRBJ1-1; D not certain. Germline CDR1 is SNHLY and CDR2 is FYNNEI. The CDR3 is 14 amino acids. V was shortened by 9 bases and J by 2 bases, with 16 bases between the two germline ends. The CDR3 is CARSLPGLNTEAFF. The CDR3 DNA reads TGTGCCAGATCTCTGCCGGGGTTAAACACTGAAGCTTTCTTT.

V gene TRBV30 combines with J gene TRBJ2-1, with D maybe TRBD2 (6 bases). Germline lookup yields CDR1 GTSNPN and CDR2 SVGIG (reference sequence). The CDR3 covers 12 residues. V lost 7 bases, J lost 9 bases, and 16 bases lay in between. The CDR3, as DNA: TGTGCCTTACACCCGGGCGGGATTGAGCAGTTCTTC. Translated, it gives CALHPGGIEQFF.

The chain employs TRBV19 and TRBJ1-5; D gene ambiguous. The CDR3 length is 12 residues. Trimming stripped 1 base from V and 7 bases from J, with 5 bases between. The germline gives CDR1 LNHDA, CDR2 SQIVND (reference sequence). Here the CDR3 DNA reads TGTGCCAGTAGTATAGGACTGCAGCCCCAGCATTTT. This sequence encodes CASSIGLQPQHF.

The rearrangement uses TRBV5-3 and TRBJ2-3; a weak D match, TRBD1 (6 bases). TRBV5-3 qualifies as an ORF whose function is uncertain. Trimming took 3 bases from V and 0 from J, leaving 26 bases between them. This CDR3 has 20 residues. This CDR3 is CARSWYEQGPPTISTDTQYF. DNA for the CDR3: TGTGCCAGAAGCTGGTACGAACAGGGACCACCAACAATAAGCACAGATACGCAGTATTTT.

J is TRBJ1-5 and V is TRBV9; unclear D gene. Trimming removed 0 bases at V and 7 bases at J, with 11 bases between. The germline CDR1 and CDR2 sequences are SGDLS and YYNGEE. The CDR3 loop spans 14 amino acids. CDR3 nucleotides: TGTGCCAGCAGCGTAGGAGGGAGCGGCCAGCCCCAGCATTTT. Its protein product is CASSVGGSGQPQHF.

This clone was observed a few times. J is TRBJ1-1 and V is TRBV28; D not certain. Germline assignment: CDR1 MDHEN and CDR2 SYDVKM. This CDR3 comprises 17 residues. The V gene lost 5 bases and the J gene lost 1 base, with 20 bases spanning the gap. The CDR3: CASSPIRASEGNTEAFF. CDR3 coding DNA: TGTGCCAGCAGTCCAATACGGGCCTCGGAGGGGAACACTGAAGCTTTCTTT.

The V and J genes are TRBV19 and TRBJ2-1; no reliable D call. The germline gives CDR1 LNHDA, CDR2 SQIVND (reference sequence). The CDR3 totals 15 residues. Trimming removed 5 bases at V and 0 bases at J, with 11 bases between. CDR3 sequence reads: CASSWSPSSYNEQFF. For the CDR3, the DNA is TGTGCCAGTAGTTGGTCTCCGAGCTCCTACAATGAGCAGTTCTTC.

This clone was seen repeatedly, ten times or more. The gene calls are TRBV9 and TRBJ2-2; D is uncertain. The CDR3 length is 13 residues. Germline V gives CDR1 SGDLS, CDR2 YYNGEE. The germline V and J ends were trimmed by 4 bases and 0 bases, with 4 bases remaining between them. CDR3 DNA sequence: TGTGCCAGCAGCCCGCCGAACACCGGGGAGCTGTTTTTT. Amino acid sequence: CASSPPNTGELFF.

The chain couples TRBV11-1 to TRBJ2-7; D ambiguous. CDR3 length: 13 residues. The germline V gene has CDR1 SGHAT and CDR2 FQDESV (reference sequence). Deletions cut 5 bases from V and 0 bases from J, with 8 bases between. This chain's CDR3 is CASSPWSSYEQYF. DNA of the CDR3: TGTGCCAGCAGCCCCTGGAGCTCCTACGAGCAGTACTTC.

The chain joins TRBV11-2 to TRBJ2-7, with 8 bases fitting TRBD1. Germline V lookup: CDR1 SGHAT, CDR2 FQNNGV. The J segment lost 5 bases and the V segment lost 1 base, leaving 7 bases of the junction unmatched. The CDR3 consists of 15 residues. This CDR3 reads CASSLGTGGYDEQYF. The CDR3 DNA reads as TGTGCCAGCAGCTTAGGCACAGGGGGATACGACGAGCAGTACTTC.

DNA of the CDR3: TGTGCCAGCAGTTTAATCCGGACTAGCTCCTACGAGCAGTACTTC. Amino acids: CASSLIRTSSYEQYF. The chain carries TRBV28 and TRBJ2-7; TRBD2 aligns across 7 bases. The CDR3 runs to 15 residues. V shed 2 bases and J 0 bases; nucleotides not matched to a gene: 4. Germline V gene lookup returns CDR1 MDHEN and CDR2 SYDVKM.

J is TRBJ2-7 and V is TRBV27, with D perhaps matching TRBD2 (5 bases). The CDR3 totals 12 residues. V was trimmed by 7 bases and J by 3 bases, leaving 10 bases between them. CDR1 MNHEY and CDR2 SMNVEV come from the germline V gene (reference sequence). The CDR3 DNA follows: TGTGCCAGCAAAGGACTCCACTACGAGCAGTACTTC. It encodes CASKGLHYEQYF.

The chain links TRBV27 to TRBJ2-7; TRBD1 agrees at 8 bases. The ends lost 6 bases at V and 6 bases at J; junction bases unmatched: 7. The CDR3 extends over 13 amino acids. Per germline, CDR1 MNHEY and CDR2 SMNVEV (reference sequence). The CDR3 coding sequence is TGTGCCAGCAGGGACAGGGTTGGCGGCGAGCAGTACTTC. Protein: CASRDRVGGEQYF.